What follows are 4 T cell receptor beta chains derived from one specimen sequenced in a study of blood T cell repertoires in COVID-19. Assay: immunoSEQ multiplex PCR; the TCRdb copy retains only in-frame clones and omits some. The table lists around 140,000 clones, over 70% of them singletons. Material for sequencing was peripheral blood. The receptors here all came from a man aged 50 or older who had recovered from COVID-19.

The V gene is TRBV6-6, the J gene TRBJ1-2, with a possible D match to TRBD1 (5 bases). V was clipped by 2 bases and J by 0 bases, with 10 bases between them. In germline, CDR1 is MNHNY, CDR2 SVGAGI (reference sequence). The CDR3 runs to 15 residues. CDR3 sequence: CASSYAGGSNYGYTF. As DNA, the CDR3 is TGTGCCAGCAGTTACGCGGGGGGTTCTAACTATGGCTACACCTTC.

CDR3 in DNA: TGTGCCAGCAGTTACGGTTTCCGGGGGGCCGGGGGCTACAATGAGCAGTTCTTC. Protein: CASSYGFRGAGGYNEQFF. The J gene is TRBJ2-1, the V gene TRBV6-2 or TRBV6-3; D may be TRBD2 (7 bases). V was clipped by 2 bases and J by 3 bases, with 20 bases between them. Germline CDR1 reads MNHEY; CDR2 reads SVGEGT. The CDR3 extends over 18 amino acids.

The chain combines TRBV12-3 or TRBV12-4 with TRBJ2-5; D uncertain. V lost 11 bases, J lost 4 bases, and 14 bases lay in between. The CDR3 is 12 residues long. DNA for the CDR3: TGTGCCTCCTCGTGGGCACGAGAGACCCAGTACTTC. Its protein product is CASSWARETQYF.

The chain carries TRBV3-1 (or the pseudogene TRBV3-2) and TRBJ2-3; D remains ambiguous. The CDR3 sequence is 16 residues long. The ends were cut back, 2 bases at V and 4 bases at J, with 16 bases in the middle. In germline, CDR1 is LGHDT, CDR2 YNNKEL (reference sequence). CDR3 region: CASSQLRLSQADTQYF. The CDR3 coding sequence is TGTGCCAGCAGCCAACTTAGGTTAAGCCAGGCAGATACGCAGTATTTT.